The entry below gives a single T cell receptor (beta chain) sequence along with its context. Its antigen is undetermined. Relative to the germline gene, one junction end is altered; a read error may explain this. Germline CDR1 is SGHRS and CDR2 is YFSETQ. The CDR3 is 13 residues long. This entry belongs to a study of cytomegalovirus exposure and HLA in healthy donors. Findings and caveats of the study: A cluster of highly shared sequence variants was likely a sequencing artifact. TCR beta chain V- and J-gene trimming was linked, in a later analysis, to a missense variant in DCLRE1C. The classifier reportedly diagnosed cytomegalovirus status with high sensitivity and specificity. A later examination showed that TCR association rates differed by HLA locus, with DRB1 most and HLA-C fewest.

PCR was performed using 60 Vbeta and 13 Jbeta primers. Data came from immunoSEQ multiplex PCR; TCRdb stores just in-frame clones and leaves some out. This repertoire includes around 51,000 clones. The chain has TRBV5-1 and TRBJ2-1, with 13 bases that match TRBD2. The TCR was taken from a woman aged 40 to 55 in good health and CMV-seronegative. The sample was PBMCs. The CDR3 spells CDSSFGLAGEKFF. CDR3 DNA: TGCGACAGCAGCTTCGGACTAGCGGGAGAAAAGTTCTTC.